The T cell receptor beta chain under discussion was sequenced for a study of blood T cell repertoires in COVID-19. During the 2 weeks before they entered the study, exposed participants had met someone with a PCR-confirmed or clinician-diagnosed COVID-19 case. Only in-frame clones appear in the TCRdb table, and some are missing; sequencing was by immunoSEQ multiplex PCR. Of some 300,000 clones in the sample, just under 90% are singletons; the top ten hold roughly 2.9%. Per the germline V gene, CDR1 is SNHLY and CDR2 is FYNNEI. The CDR3 loop spans 15 amino acids. After removal of 6 bases from V and 8 bases from J, the junction contained 12 bases not matched to a gene.

Sequenced sample: PBMCs or T cells enriched from blood (not recorded which). The rearrangement links TRBV2 to TRBJ1-3; 8 positions match TRBD1. This receptor was obtained from a woman aged 45-65 years who had been exposed to COVID-19. CDR3 nucleotide sequence: TGTGCCAGCAGAGCCACTCAGGGGGCGATTGACACCATATATTTT. It specifies CASRATQGAIDTIYF.